What follows describes a single TCR beta chain. These data are taken from a study of blood T cell repertoires in COVID-19. Study summary: Donors in the United States, Italy and Spain gave samples during acute or convalescent COVID-19. The analysed material was cDNA or gDNA that came from T cells, B-cell-depleted T cells, or PBMCs.

Seattle researchers signed up patients amid active infection and tracked them longitudinally. Methods used by the authors: Nucleated cell number was recorded as an estimate derived from reference gene primer amplification. Repertoires were generated with immunoSEQ multiplex PCR, while TCRdb's copy carries only in-frame clones and drops some. From that table come the V and J calls and clone size; the DNA was used to work out D and trimming. The repertoire holds 350,000 to 450,000 clones, with 75% to 90% as singletons. The CDR3 spans 13 residues. Trimming pared 6 bases from V and 5 bases from J, leaving 13 bases between.

This TCR was recovered from a woman aged 60-75 years with COVID-19, enrolled during active disease. This rearrangement joins TRBV12-3 or TRBV12-4 to TRBJ2-5; perhaps TRBD1 as D (5 bases). Sample: peripheral blood. CDR3 DNA sequence: TGTGCCAGCAGGGTCGGCAGGGTTGAGACCCAGTACTTC. It is translated as CASRVGRVETQYF.